The 30 T cell receptor beta chains presented below share a single source sample, sequenced in a study of cytomegalovirus exposure and HLA in healthy donors. The PCR employed 60 Vbeta primers together with 13 Jbeta primers. Assay used: immunoSEQ multiplex PCR; TCRdb lists only in-frame clones, some missing. The data show some 45,000 clones, about 72% seen once. What was sequenced was PBMCs. The receptors originated from a young man in good health and CMV-seronegative.

The chain couples TRBV6-1 to TRBJ2-3; perhaps TRBD2 as D (6 bases). This CDR3 contains 16 residues. CDR1 MNHNS and CDR2 SASEGT come from the germline V gene. Trimming took off 1 base at V and 1 base at J, with 12 bases between the two ends. CDR3 in DNA: TGTGCCAGCAGTGAAGGTCGGGAGTTGGGCACAGATACGCAGTATTTT. It codes for CASSEGRELGTDTQYF.

This clone has a single count. The chain employs TRBV6-6 and TRBJ2-1; TRBD2 matches 9 bases. Germline CDR1 reads MNHNY; CDR2 reads SVGAGI (reference sequence). CDR3 size: 11 residues. The CDR3 DNA is TGTGCGAGCGGGAGGTTGGGTGAGCAGTTCTTC. Residues: CASGRLGEQFF.

V usage is TRBV7-8 and J usage is TRBJ2-3, with TRBD1 as a possible D gene (6 bases). Trimming cost V 5 bases and J 11 bases, with 20 bases left between them. This CDR3 spans 14 amino acids. Germline CDR1 reads SGHVS; CDR2 reads FQNEAQ. This chain's CDR3 is CASSARLWGQGQYF. The CDR3 region has the DNA TGTGCCAGCAGCGCCCGCCTGTGGGGGCAGGGGCAGTATTTT.

The genes are TRBV5-5 and TRBJ1-5; D remains unclear. CDR3 length equals 15 residues. Trimming took 1 base from V and 2 from J, leaving 10 bases between them. Germline V CDR1 and CDR2: SGHKS, YYEKEE (reference sequence). The CDR3 sequence: CASSLTGTGNQPQHF. The CDR3 DNA reads TGTGCCAGCAGCTTGACGGGTACGGGCAATCAGCCCCAGCATTTT.

This clone was seen once. V usage is TRBV27 and J usage is TRBJ1-5, with a weak D call TRBD1 (5 bases). The V end lost 1 base, the J end lost 6 bases, and 16 bases lay between the germline ends. The CDR3 consists of 16 residues. Germline CDR1 is MNHEY and CDR2 is SMNVEV (reference sequence). The DNA of the CDR3 is TGTGCCAGCAGTTTATATGCAGGGAAGGTTGGTCAGCCCCAGCATTTT. It encodes CASSLYAGKVGQPQHF.

V gene TRBV29-1 combines with J gene TRBJ2-7, with a tentative D call TRBD1 (6 bases). V was shortened by 4 bases and J by 4 bases, with 14 bases between the two germline ends. The CDR3 covers 13 residues. CDR1 and CDR2 from the germline V gene are SQVTM and ANQGSEA. CDR3 coding DNA: TGCAGCGTTGGGGACACGGCCTCTTACGAGCAGTACTTC. Translation: CSVGDTASYEQYF.

J is TRBJ1-5 and V is TRBV10-2; 9 nucleotides match TRBD1. The CDR3 spans 14 residues. The germline V gene encodes CDR1 WSHSY and CDR2 SAAADI. With 7 bases clipped from V and 5 bases from J, the junction kept 6 bases outside the gene matches. CDR3: CASTGTGFDQPQHF. The CDR3 region has the DNA TGCGCCAGCACCGGGACAGGGTTCGATCAGCCCCAGCATTTT.

DNA for the CDR3: TGTGCCAGCAGCCTGACAGGGGTCGGGGTTTATTATCAGCCCCAGCATTTT. It encodes CASSLTGVGVYYQPQHF. The chain carries TRBV27 and TRBJ1-5; 8 bases match TRBD1. The CDR3 is made up of 17 amino acids. In germline, CDR1 is MNHEY, CDR2 SMNVEV (reference sequence). The V and J ends lost 6 bases and 5 bases, in that order; junction bases with no gene match: 15.

This clone has only a few counts. In DNA form, the CDR3 reads TGTGCCAGCAGCTTTTACGGACAGGGGGCTACCTACGAGCAGTACTTC. This translates into CASSFYGQGATYEQYF. The gene calls are TRBV5-6 and TRBJ2-5, with 11 bases that match TRBD1. The DNA end is more similar to TRBJ2-7, so the J call may be wrong. Looked up from germline, CDR1 is SGHDT and CDR2 is YYEEEE. The CDR3 runs 16 residues.

The chain couples TRBV30 to TRBJ1-1; D unresolved. The V end was cut by 5 bases, the J end by 0 bases, with 7 bases between. Germline V gives CDR1 GTSNPN, CDR2 SVGIG (reference sequence). This CDR3 has 12 residues. The CDR3 nucleotides read TGTGCCTGGGGTGACATGAACACTGAAGCTTTCTTT. Encoded protein: CAWGDMNTEAFF.

The chain has TRBV29-1 and TRBJ1-1; a possible D gene is TRBD1 (5 bases). The germline V gene has CDR1 SQVTM and CDR2 ANQGSEA. The CDR3 is made up of 12 amino acids. Deletions cut 7 bases from V and 5 bases from J, with 14 bases between. Written as DNA, the CDR3 is TGCAGCGCCGGGGCGGGGATTACTGAAGCTTTCTTT. Translated: CSAGAGITEAFF.

This clone was counted between two and nine times. The chain recombines TRBV4-1 with TRBJ2-7; 11 nucleotides match TRBD1. Per the germline V gene, CDR1 is MGHRA and CDR2 is YSYEKL. The trim removed 2 bases at V and 0 bases at J, leaving 6 bases unmatched. CDR3 length: 17 residues. The CDR3 nucleotides are TGCGCCAGCAGCCAACACGCCGGGACAGGGGGCTCCTACGAGCAGTACTTC. Protein product: CASSQHAGTGGSYEQYF.

The gene calls are TRBV5-1 and TRBJ2-1; perhaps TRBD1 as D (6 bases). The CDR3 is made up of 14 amino acids. The germline CDR1 and CDR2 sequences are SGHRS and YFSETQ. Trimming stripped 4 bases from V and 0 bases from J, with 8 bases between. The CDR3 bases are TGCGCCAGCAGCCCGGACAGCTCCTACAATGAGCAGTTCTTC. Amino acid sequence: CASSPDSSYNEQFF.

As concerns this clone: In this CDR3 the conserved last residue, phenylalanine or tryptophan, is missing, so a read error is likely. This rearrangement joins TRBV30 to TRBJ1-1; 10 positions agree with TRBD1. J lost 8 bases, V lost 1 base, and 10 bases had no gene match. This CDR3 contains 15 residues. Germline values: CDR1 GTSNPN, CDR2 SVGIG (reference sequence). The CDR3 protein is CAWSGSSGTGAEAFV. CDR3 nucleotide sequence: TGTGCCTGGAGTGGGTCTTCCGGGACAGGGGCAGAAGCTTTCGTT.

The CDR3 sequence is CAWSFRRANYGYTF. Here the CDR3 DNA reads TGTGCCTGGAGTTTCCGTCGAGCTAACTATGGCTACACCTTC. The chain has TRBV30 and TRBJ1-2; D not resolved. V was clipped by 2 bases and J by 0 bases, with 10 bases between them. CDR3 length equals 14 residues. Germline V lookup: CDR1 GTSNPN, CDR2 SVGIG (reference sequence).

The gene calls are TRBV4-1 and TRBJ2-7; a possible D gene is TRBD2 (6 bases). Germline V CDR1 and CDR2: MGHRA, YSYEKL. Trimming shortened V by 0 bases and J by 2 bases, and 14 bases separated the two germline ends. The CDR3 length is 16 residues. The DNA of the CDR3 is TGCGCCAGCAGCCAAGATGGTAGCGGAACAACCTACGAGCAGTACTTC. As protein: CASSQDGSGTTYEQYF.

This sequence joins TRBV29-1 and TRBJ2-7, with a weak D call TRBD1 (6 bases). The CDR3 extends over 15 amino acids. Germline V gene sequence: CDR1 SQVTM, CDR2 ANQGSEA. The ends were cut back, 0 bases at V and 6 bases at J, with 18 bases in the middle. CDR3 DNA: TGCAGCGTTGAAGATCGTAGCCAGGGGTCCAGCGAGCAGTACTTC. Translating gives CSVEDRSQGSSEQYF.

The rearrangement links TRBV7-9 to TRBJ2-7; D gene uncertain. The CDR3 extends over 13 amino acids. Germline CDR1 is SEHNR and CDR2 is FQNEAQ (reference sequence). V lost 9 bases to trimming and J lost 1 base, with 13 bases between them. In DNA, the CDR3 is TGTGCCAGTCTATCCACAGTTTCCTACGAGCAGTACTTC. Protein: CASLSTVSYEQYF.

This clone was seen a single time. The chain uses TRBV27 and TRBJ2-7, with TRBD1 matching 11 bases. Germline CDR1 is MNHEY and CDR2 is SMNVEV (reference sequence). The CDR3 covers 14 residues. V shed 6 bases, J shed 5 bases, and the junction held 6 bases outside the gene matches. The CDR3 is CASRRTGGGDEQYF. CDR3 nucleotide sequence: TGTGCCAGCAGGAGGACAGGGGGCGGGGACGAGCAGTACTTC.

This clone was recorded a few times. This chain uses TRBV6-6 with TRBJ1-1; possibly TRBD1 for D (5 bases). The germline V gene has CDR1 MNHNY and CDR2 SVGAGI (reference sequence). The CDR3 sequence is 14 residues long. Trimming removed 2 bases at V and 6 bases at J, with 13 bases between. The CDR3 coding sequence is TGTGCCAGCAGTTACCTTGTGGGGGGATCTGAAGCTTTCTTT. Amino acid sequence: CASSYLVGGSEAFF.

The CDR3 loop reads CAWSVYGLVDEQFF. Written as DNA, the CDR3 is TGTGCCTGGAGTGTATACGGTCTGGTAGATGAGCAGTTCTTC. The genes are TRBV30 and TRBJ2-1; no firm D call. There are 14 residues in the CDR3. Germline-derived CDR1 and CDR2 are GTSNPN and SVGIG (reference sequence). The ends were cut back, 0 bases at V and 8 bases at J, with 14 bases in the middle.

The chain joins TRBV29-1 to TRBJ2-5; 7 nucleotides match TRBD2. The CDR3 has 13 amino acids. With 4 bases clipped from V and 4 bases from J, the junction kept 6 bases outside the gene matches. Germline V gene sequence: CDR1 SQVTM, CDR2 ANQGSEA. The CDR3: CSVASGLVETQYF. CDR3 nucleotide sequence: TGCAGCGTTGCCTCCGGACTAGTAGAGACCCAGTACTTC. The full variable domain, rest sourced from reference TRBV29-1 and TRBJ2-5, is SAVISQKPSRDICQRGTSLTIQCQVDSQVTMMFWYRQQPGQSLTLIATANQGSEATYESGFVIDKFPISRPNLTFSTLTVSNMSPEDSSIYLCSVASGLVETQYFGPGTRLLVL.

The rearrangement joins TRBV6-1 to TRBJ2-4; D not certain. V was cut by 7 bases and J by 9 bases, with 10 bases left in between. The CDR3 extends over 11 amino acids. CDR1 MNHNS and CDR2 SASEGT come from the germline V gene. CDR3 residues: CASTNSAIQYF. The CDR3 DNA is TGTGCCAGCACGAACTCCGCCATTCAGTACTTC.

The J gene is TRBJ1-4, the V gene TRBV6-1; 10 nucleotides match TRBD1. The CDR3 runs 15 residues. The trim removed 2 bases at V and 10 bases at J, leaving 7 bases unmatched. Germline loops: CDR1 MNHNS, CDR2 SASEGT. The CDR3 loop is CASSERGQGSGKLFF. The CDR3 DNA is TGTGCCAGCAGTGAAAGGGGACAGGGGAGCGGAAAACTGTTTTTT.

J is TRBJ1-1 and V is TRBV6-5; TRBD1 is a possible D gene (5 bases). CDR1 MNHEY and CDR2 SVGAGI come from the germline V gene. Trimming took 6 bases from V and 7 from J, leaving 15 bases between them. The CDR3 has 13 residues. The CDR3 sequence is CASSLVPGLEAFF. In nucleotides, the CDR3 is TGTGCCAGCAGCTTGGTCCCAGGGCTTGAAGCTTTCTTT.

This clone was counted a few times. The rearrangement links TRBV4-1 to TRBJ2-7; D might be TRBD2 (5 bases). CDR1 is MGHRA and CDR2 is YSYEKL in the germline V gene. CDR3 size: 13 residues. V was shortened by 5 bases and J by 1 base, with 9 bases between the two germline ends. This CDR3 reads CASSYSVSYEQYF. For the CDR3, the DNA is TGCGCCAGCAGCTATAGCGTTTCCTACGAGCAGTACTTC.

This clone was observed a handful of times. The rearrangement links TRBV6-5 to TRBJ1-5; TRBD1 agrees at 7 bases. This CDR3 contains 14 residues. Germline-derived CDR1 and CDR2 are MNHEY and SVGAGI. After removal of 6 bases from V and 3 bases from J, the junction contained 5 bases not matched to a gene. The CDR3 sequence: CASSYRGFNQPQHF. CDR3 coding DNA: TGTGCCAGCAGCTACAGGGGATTCAATCAGCCCCAGCATTTT.

DNA for the CDR3: TGTGCCAGCAGTGAGGAAGCGGGACTCTACAATGAGCAGTTCTTC. Amino acid sequence: CASSEEAGLYNEQFF. The chain has TRBV25-1 and TRBJ2-1, with 7 positions matching TRBD2. Per the germline V gene, CDR1 is MGHDK and CDR2 is SYGVNS. V was clipped by 3 bases and J by 3 bases; unmatched bases: 5. The CDR3 is 15 amino acids. The full variable domain, its missing parts supplied by reference TRBV25-1 and TRBJ2-1, is EADIYQTPRYLVIGTGKKITLECSQTMGHDKMYWYQQDPGMELHLIHYSYGVNSTEKGDLSSESTVSRIRTEHFPLTLESARPSHTSQYLCASSEEAGLYNEQFFGPGTRLTVL.

This chain joins TRBV21-1 and TRBJ1-3; the D segment call TRBD1 is taken from the table without a DNA check. TRBV21-1 is a listed pseudogene. This CDR3 contains 17 residues. The chain's CDR3 is CASSKKGQRCSGNTIYF. The CDR3 coding sequence is TGTGCCAGCAGCAAAAAAGGACAGCGCTGCTCTGGAAACACCATATATTTT.

This chain connects TRBV7-9 to TRBJ2-5, with 7 nucleotides matching TRBD1. The CDR3 totals 15 residues. Per germline, CDR1 SEHNR and CDR2 FQNEAQ (reference sequence). With 7 bases clipped from V and 1 base from J, the junction kept 9 bases outside the gene matches. The CDR3 sequence is CASTEQGFAQETQYF. CDR3 bases: TGTGCCAGCACTGAACAGGGGTTTGCCCAAGAGACCCAGTACTTC.